These 6 T cell receptor beta chains came from one sample sequenced in a study of shared T cell receptors in the human thymus. The protocol was immunoSEQ multiplex PCR, while the TCRdb copy is restricted to in-frame clones and leaves out a portion. The sample contains over 650,000 clones, around 87% of which appear only once. This same sample was also taken into another study, of human thymus T cells.

The sample was thymocytes. Receptors were obtained from a boy younger than two with a congenital heart defect.

J is TRBJ2-7 and V is TRBV4-3; the match to TRBD2 covers 7 bases. The CDR3 is made up of 15 amino acids. CDR1 is LGHNA and CDR2 is YSLEER in the germline V gene. J lost 2 bases, V lost 0 bases, and 4 bases had no gene match. The DNA for the CDR3 is TGCGCCAGCAGCCAAGAAGTAGCGGGTCCCTACGAGCAGTACTTC. It translates to CASSQEVAGPYEQYF.

The V and J genes are TRBV5-1 and TRBJ1-5; 10 bases align to TRBD1. Trimming at V came to 0 bases and at J to 6 bases, leaving 3 bases not matched to a gene. The CDR3 runs to 15 residues. CDR1 is SGHRS and CDR2 is YFSETQ in the germline V gene. The CDR3, as DNA: TGCGCCAGCAGCTTGGGGACAGGGGGAGTTCAGCCCCAGCATTTT. Amino acids: CASSLGTGGVQPQHF.

The chain combines TRBV7-3 with TRBJ2-3; TRBD2 matches 10 bases. CDR3 length: 15 residues. The germline V gene encodes CDR1 SGHTA and CDR2 FQGTGA. V shed 5 bases, J shed 1 base, and the junction held 3 bases outside the gene matches. The DNA of the CDR3 is TGTGCCAGCAGCGTAGCGGGGGGAGGCACAGATACGCAGTATTTT. Translation: CASSVAGGGTDTQYF.

V gene TRBV5-5 combines with J gene TRBJ2-5, with 7 positions matching TRBD2. Germline assignment: CDR1 SGHKS and CDR2 YYEKEE (reference sequence). The junction had 7 bases not matched to a gene; V was cut back by 6 bases and J by 5 bases. The CDR3 has 13 amino acids. CDR3 DNA sequence: TGTGCCAGCAAATGGGGGGGGGAGGAGACCCAGTACTTC. As protein: CASKWGGEETQYF.

CDR3 region: CSVEDRGSYEQYF. Written as DNA, the CDR3 is TGCAGCGTTGAGGACAGGGGCTCCTACGAGCAGTACTTC. This chain connects TRBV29-1 to TRBJ2-7, with TRBD1 matching over 9 bases. The CDR3 has 13 amino acids. V dropped 3 bases and J dropped 0; count of bases not matched to a gene: 0. Germline assignment: CDR1 SQVTM and CDR2 ANQGSEA.

The J gene is TRBJ1-6, the V gene TRBV19, with 9 nucleotides matching TRBD1. Germline CDR1 is LNHDA and CDR2 is SQIVND (reference sequence). The CDR3 length is 17 residues. Germline trimming cut 5 bases from V and 4 bases from J; bases unmatched to any gene: 9. CDR3 sequence: CASSARTGVTYNSPLHF. The CDR3 bases are TGTGCCAGTAGTGCCCGGACAGGGGTGACGTATAATTCACCCCTCCACTTT.